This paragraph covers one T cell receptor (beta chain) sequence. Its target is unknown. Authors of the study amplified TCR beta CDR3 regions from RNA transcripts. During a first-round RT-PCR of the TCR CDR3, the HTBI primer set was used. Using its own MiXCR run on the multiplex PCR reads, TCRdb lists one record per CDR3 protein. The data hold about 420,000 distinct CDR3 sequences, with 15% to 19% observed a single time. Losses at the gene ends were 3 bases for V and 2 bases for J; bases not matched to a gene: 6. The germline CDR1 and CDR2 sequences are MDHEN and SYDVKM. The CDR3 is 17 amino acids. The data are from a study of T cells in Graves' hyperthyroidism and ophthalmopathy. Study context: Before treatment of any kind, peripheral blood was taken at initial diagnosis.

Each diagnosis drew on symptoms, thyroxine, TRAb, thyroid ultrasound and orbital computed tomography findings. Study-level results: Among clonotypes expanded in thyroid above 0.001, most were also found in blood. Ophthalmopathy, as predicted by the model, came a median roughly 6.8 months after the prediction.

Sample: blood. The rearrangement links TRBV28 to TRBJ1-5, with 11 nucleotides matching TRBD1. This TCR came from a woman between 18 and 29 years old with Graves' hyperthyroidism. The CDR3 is CASSFLRDRGGNQPQHF. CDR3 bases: TGTGCCAGCAGTTTCCTCCGGGACAGGGGGGGCAATCAGCCCCAGCATTTT.